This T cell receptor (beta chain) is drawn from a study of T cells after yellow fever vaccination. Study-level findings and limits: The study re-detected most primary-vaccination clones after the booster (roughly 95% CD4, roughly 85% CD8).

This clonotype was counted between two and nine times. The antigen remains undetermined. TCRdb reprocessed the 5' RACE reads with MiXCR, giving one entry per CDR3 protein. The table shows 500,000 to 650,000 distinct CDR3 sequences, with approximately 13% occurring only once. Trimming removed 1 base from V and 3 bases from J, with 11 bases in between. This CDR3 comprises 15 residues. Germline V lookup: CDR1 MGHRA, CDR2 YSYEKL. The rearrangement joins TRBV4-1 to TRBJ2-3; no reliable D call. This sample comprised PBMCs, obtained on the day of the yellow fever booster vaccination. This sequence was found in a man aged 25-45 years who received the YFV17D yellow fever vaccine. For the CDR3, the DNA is TGCGCCAGCAGCCAAGCTTACCCTGGGACAGATACGCAGTATTTT. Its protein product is CASSQAYPGTDTQYF.